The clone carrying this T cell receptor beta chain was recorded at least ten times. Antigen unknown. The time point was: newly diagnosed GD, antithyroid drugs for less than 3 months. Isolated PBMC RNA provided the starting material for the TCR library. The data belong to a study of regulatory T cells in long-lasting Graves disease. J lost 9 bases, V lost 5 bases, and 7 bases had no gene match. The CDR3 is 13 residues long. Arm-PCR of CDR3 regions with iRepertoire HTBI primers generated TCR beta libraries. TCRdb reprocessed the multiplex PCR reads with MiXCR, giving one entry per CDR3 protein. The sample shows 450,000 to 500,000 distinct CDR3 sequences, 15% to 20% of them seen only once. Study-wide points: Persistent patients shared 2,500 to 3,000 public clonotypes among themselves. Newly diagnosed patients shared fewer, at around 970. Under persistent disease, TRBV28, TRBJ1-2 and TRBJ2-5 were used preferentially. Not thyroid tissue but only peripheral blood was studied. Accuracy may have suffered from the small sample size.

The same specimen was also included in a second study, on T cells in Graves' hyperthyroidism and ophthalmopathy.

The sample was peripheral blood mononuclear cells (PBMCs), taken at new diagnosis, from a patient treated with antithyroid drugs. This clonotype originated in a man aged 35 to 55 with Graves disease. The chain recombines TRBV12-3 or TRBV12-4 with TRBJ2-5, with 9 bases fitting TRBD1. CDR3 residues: CASSRQGVQAQYF. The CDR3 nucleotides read TGTGCCAGCAGTCGACAGGGGGTTCAGGCCCAGTACTTC.